These 29 T cell receptor beta chains were sequenced from one sample in a study of CD8+CD57+ T cells in acquired aplastic anemia. Genomic DNA templated the TCR beta VDJ and CDR3 profiling. One entry per CDR3 protein results from TCRdb running MiXCR on the reads. The profile shows about 110,000 distinct CDR3 sequences, 50% to 65% of them singletons. The specimen sequenced was sorted CD4+, CD8+, or CD8+CD57+ T cells (not recorded which) from PBMCs. These receptors came from a human donor in good health, serving as a control.

The chain combines TRBV2 with TRBJ2-7, with D perhaps matching TRBD2 (5 bases). The CDR3 contains 14 residues. The V and J ends lost 4 bases and 5 bases respectively, with 15 bases between them. Germline loops: CDR1 SNHLY, CDR2 FYNNEI. The CDR3 region is CASSARRSINEQYF. The CDR3 coding sequence is TGTGCCAGCAGTGCGAGGAGGTCTATCAACGAGCAGTACTTC.

The genes are TRBV25-1 and TRBJ2-3; D remains ambiguous. V was shortened by 6 bases and J by 6 bases, with 22 bases between the two germline ends. CDR1 and CDR2 (germline): MGHDK, SYGVNS. This CDR3 region has 16 residues. CDR3 region: CASSSNPRLFEDTQYF. DNA for the CDR3: TGTGCCAGCAGCTCAAACCCGAGACTCTTCGAGGATACGCAGTATTTT.

This chain links TRBV7-9 with TRBJ1-2; 8 nucleotides align to TRBD1. Germline V gene sequence: CDR1 SEHNR, CDR2 FQNEAQ (reference sequence). Unmatched junction bases numbered 6, after V lost 3 bases and J lost 3 bases. This CDR3 spans 15 amino acids. The CDR3 loop is CASSFGQGSDYGYTF. In DNA form, the CDR3 reads TGTGCCAGCAGCTTTGGACAGGGATCCGACTATGGCTACACCTTC.

This clonotype was detected ten times or more. V and J are TRBV7-2 and TRBJ1-5; D gene unclear. Germline loops: CDR1 SGHTA, CDR2 FQGNSA. The CDR3 runs to 15 residues. V shed 2 bases and J shed 0 bases, with 8 bases lying between them. The DNA of the CDR3 is TGTGCCAGCAGCTTAACTCAGTCTAGCAATCAGCCCCAGCATTTT. This codes for CASSLTQSSNQPQHF.

A single count supports this clonotype. This sequence joins TRBV24-1 and TRBJ1-4; 11 nucleotides align to TRBD1. The junction had 1 base not matched to a gene; V was cut back by 4 bases and J by 10 bases. This CDR3 spans 13 amino acids. Germline CDR1 KGHDR, CDR2 SFDVKD. The CDR3 DNA reads as TGTGCCACCAGTGAGGGACAGGGGGGAAAACTGTTTTTT. Its translation: CATSEGQGGKLFF.

The V call is TRBV5-6, the J call TRBJ2-2; the D is unclear. Germline-derived CDR1 and CDR2 are SGHDT and YYEEEE. This CDR3 contains 15 residues. The V and J ends lost 0 bases and 8 bases respectively, with 14 bases between them. CDR3 DNA sequence: TGTGCCAGCAGCTTGGACCGTCAGGAACTGGGGGAGCTGTTTTTT. Amino acid sequence: CASSLDRQELGELFF. The full variable domain, rest sourced from reference TRBV5-6 and TRBJ2-2, is DAGVTQSPTHLIKTRGQQVTLRCSPKSGHDTVSWYQQALGQGPQFIFQYYEEEERQRGNFPDRFSGHQFPNYSSELNVNALLLGDSALYLCASSLDRQELGELFFGEGSRLTVL.

There are a few counts of this clonotype. The rearrangement uses TRBV29-1 and TRBJ1-1; D remains unclear. Trimming left V 6 bases short and J 5 bases short, with 16 bases between. The CDR3 runs 13 residues. Germline V gene lookup returns CDR1 SQVTM and CDR2 ANQGSEA. The CDR3 sequence is CSVMPKTVTEAFF. CDR3 bases: TGCAGCGTGATGCCCAAGACCGTAACTGAAGCTTTCTTT.

This chain uses TRBV19 with TRBJ2-1, with D unresolved. The CDR3 has 15 amino acids. Germline V gene data show CDR1 as LNHDA and CDR2 as SQIVND (reference sequence). Trimming cost V 5 bases and J 0 bases, with 11 bases left between them. In DNA form, the CDR3 reads TGTGCCAGTAGTGGAGACACAAGCTCCTACAATGAGCAGTTCTTC. Encoded protein: CASSGDTSSYNEQFF. The whole variable domain, remainder taken from reference TRBV19 and TRBJ2-1, is DGGITQSPKYLFRKEGQNVTLSCEQNLNHDAMYWYRQDPGQGLRLIYYSQIVNDFQKGDIAEGYSVSREKKESFPLTVTSAQKNPTAFYLCASSGDTSSYNEQFFGPGTRLTVL.

Only a few counts were recorded for this clonotype. With a much larger clone just one base away, this may be a read error. The rearrangement links TRBV7-9 to TRBJ1-1; D is perhaps TRBD1 (6 bases). The germline V gene has CDR1 SEHNR and CDR2 FQNEAQ (reference sequence). Trimming removed 7 bases from V and 5 bases from J, with 26 bases in between. CDR3 size: 17 residues. The DNA for the CDR3 is TGTGCCAGCAACTCTAGCCTACGGGGGGGGCGAGAGACTGAAGCTTTCTTT. This codes for CASNSSLRGGRETEAFF. The entire variable domain, with the rest obtained from reference TRBV7-9 and TRBJ1-1, is as follows: DTGVSQNPRHKITKRGQNVTFRCDPISEHNRLYWYRQTLGQGPEFLTYFQNEAQLEKSRLLSDRFSAERPKGSFSTLEIQRTEQGDSAMYLCASNSSLRGGRETEAFFGQGTRLTVV.

The rearrangement joins TRBV6-2 or TRBV6-3 to TRBJ2-5; D unresolved. Trimming removed 6 bases from V and 5 bases from J, with 10 bases in between. Germline-derived CDR1 and CDR2 are MNHEY and SVGEGT. This CDR3 has 12 amino acids. The CDR3, as DNA: TGTGCCAGCAGGACCAGCTACGAGACCCAGTACTTC. Encoded protein: CASRTSYETQYF.

As regards this clonotype: A much larger clone is a single base away; this may be a read error. The chain links TRBV7-3 to TRBJ1-1; D ambiguous. The CDR3 sequence is 13 residues long. In germline, CDR1 is SGHTA, CDR2 FQGTGA. Trimming removed 7 bases at V and 4 bases at J, with 13 bases between. CDR3 protein: CASNKAVATEAFF. As DNA, the CDR3 is TGTGCCAGCAACAAGGCGGTAGCCACTGAAGCTTTCTTT.

Details on this clonotype: This may be a read error: a much more frequent sequence differs by one nucleotide. Because it lacks the conserved phenylalanine or tryptophan at the end, this CDR3 is likely a read error. The chain joins TRBV30 to TRBJ2-7; D is unclear. The CDR3 consists of 14 residues. The V end lost 0 bases, the J end lost 2 bases, and 11 bases lay between the germline ends. Germline V gene lookup returns CDR1 GTSNPN and CDR2 SVGIG (reference sequence). The CDR3 DNA follows: TGTGCCTGGAGTGTTGTGGGCGGACCCTACGAGCAGTACCTC. Translated: CAWSVVGGPYEQYL.

Of note for this clonotype: Mismatch with germline at one junction end may stem from a read error. This sequence joins TRBV25-1 and TRBJ2-3, with D possibly TRBD2 on 7 matching bases. Germline CDR1 MGHDK, CDR2 SYGVNS. The CDR3 is made up of 13 amino acids. As DNA, the CDR3 is TGTTCCAGCAGTGGGGGGGGCGGAGATACGCAGTATTTT. Residues: CSSSGGGGDTQYF.

The rearrangement joins TRBV27 to TRBJ1-4; a possible D gene is TRBD1 (5 bases). The CDR3 sequence is 14 residues long. Trimming took 5 bases from V and 8 from J, leaving 15 bases between them. Germline lookup yields CDR1 MNHEY and CDR2 SMNVEV (reference sequence). CDR3 region: CASSTGLSGEKLFF. The CDR3 DNA sequence: TGTGCCAGCAGTACCGGACTCTCAGGGGAAAAACTGTTTTTT. Using reference TRBV27 and TRBJ1-4 for the parts outside the CDR3, the full variable domain is EAQVTQNPRYLITVTGKKLTVTCSQNMNHEYMSWYRQDPGLGLRQIYYSMNVEVTDKGDVPEGYKVSRKEKRNFPLILESPSPNQTSLYFCASSTGLSGEKLFFGSGTQLSVL.

The chain employs TRBV7-2 and TRBJ2-2, with a tentative D call TRBD2 (5 bases). Germline V gives CDR1 SGHTA, CDR2 FQGNSA. The CDR3 spans 14 residues. Trimming removed 1 base from V and 8 bases from J, with 11 bases in between. DNA for the CDR3: TGTGCCAGCAGCTTAGGCGGGCTTCGGGGGGAGCTGTTTTTT. Protein: CASSLGGLRGELFF. Combining the CDR3 with reference TRBV7-2 and TRBJ2-2 gives the whole variable domain GAGVSQSPSNKVTEKGKDVELRCDPISGHTALYWYRQSLGQGLEFLIYFQGNSAPDKSGLPSDRFSAERTGGSVSTLTIQRTQQEDSAVYLCASSLGGLRGELFFGEGSRLTVL.

This clonotype was detected ten times or more. The chain uses TRBV4-3 and TRBJ1-1; D is uncertain. Trimming took off 1 base at V and 2 bases at J, with 5 bases between the two ends. There are 13 residues in the CDR3. CDR1 is LGHNA and CDR2 is YSLEER in the germline V gene. The CDR3 is CASSQAPNTEAFF. CDR3 sequence (DNA): TGCGCCAGCAGCCAAGCACCTAACACTGAAGCTTTCTTT.

This chain connects TRBV10-3 to TRBJ2-5, with 12 bases identical to TRBD2. The ends lost 7 bases at V and 5 bases at J; junction bases unmatched: 2. The V gene's germline CDR1 is ENHRY and CDR2 SYGVKD. The CDR3 contains 13 residues. CDR3 sequence (DNA): TGTGCCATCAAACTAGCGGGGGGTGAGACCCAGTACTTC. Translated, it gives CAIKLAGGETQYF.

V usage is TRBV6-5 and J usage is TRBJ2-7; 10 bases match TRBD1. Germline CDR1 reads MNHEY; CDR2 reads SVGAGI. CDR3 length: 15 amino acids. Losses at the gene ends were 3 bases for V and 6 bases for J; bases not matched to a gene: 8. CDR3 nucleotides: TGTGCCAGCAGTTATCGACAGGGGGCCTTAGGCGAGCAGTACTTC. This translates into CASSYRQGALGEQYF.

With regard to this clonotype: At one end the junction does not follow the germline gene, possibly because of a read error. The chain links TRBV10-2 to TRBJ2-1, with TRBD2 matching 14 bases. In germline, CDR1 is WSHSY, CDR2 SAAADI. CDR3 length: 16 amino acids. The CDR3 DNA reads TGTGCCAGCAGCGCCAAGACTAGCGGGGGGGCACATGAGCAGTTCTTC. Translation: CASSAKTSGGAHEQFF.

This clonotype came up many times. This chain connects TRBV13 to TRBJ2-1; no clear D. The CDR3 spans 15 residues. Looked up from germline, CDR1 is PRHDT and CDR2 is FYEKMQ (reference sequence). V lost 5 bases to trimming and J lost 8 bases, with 19 bases between them. The CDR3 DNA reads as TGTGCCAGCAGCCCACCGGGCACTCATACGGATGAGCAGTTCTTC. Encoded protein: CASSPPGTHTDEQFF.

The chain couples TRBV7-8 to TRBJ2-1; D is unresolved. Germline V gene data show CDR1 as SGHVS and CDR2 as FQNEAQ. CDR3 size: 11 residues. The V end lost 3 bases, the J end lost 4 bases, and 1 base lay between the germline ends. The CDR3 DNA reads as TGTGCCAGCAGCTTTTACAATGAGCAGTTCTTC. Protein: CASSFYNEQFF.

This clonotype has just a few counts. The chain links TRBV7-2 to TRBJ2-7; D tentatively reads TRBD1 or TRBD2 (6 bases each). Germline V gene lookup returns CDR1 SGHTA and CDR2 FQGNSA. Trimming pared 0 bases from V and 2 bases from J, leaving 11 bases between. This CDR3 is 15 amino acids long. The CDR3 region is CASSLAPGAAYEQYF. Written as DNA, the CDR3 is TGTGCCAGCAGCTTAGCGCCGGGGGCAGCCTACGAGCAGTACTTC.

The chain is built from TRBV15 and TRBJ2-6, with D unresolved. The V and J ends lost 0 bases and 0 bases respectively, with 3 bases between them. This CDR3 is built from 15 residues. From germline, CDR1 is LNHNV and CDR2 YYDKDF (reference sequence). CDR3 in amino acids: CATSRENSGANVLTF. The CDR3 DNA is TGTGCCACCAGCAGAGAGAACTCTGGGGCCAACGTCCTGACTTTC.

This clonotype has only a few counts. The rearrangement uses TRBV10-3 and TRBJ1-4, with a tentative D call TRBD1 (5 bases). V was cut by 10 bases and J by 8 bases, with 26 bases left in between. From germline, CDR1 is ENHRY and CDR2 SYGVKD. The CDR3 runs to 16 residues. The CDR3 sequence: CASSVDRGSGGEKLFF. CDR3 bases: TGTGCCAGCAGCGTAGATCGGGGGTCCGGGGGGGAAAAACTGTTTTTT.

The CDR3 protein is CASCLDRARGSNQPQYF. The DNA for the CDR3 is TGTGCCAGCTGCCTGGACAGGGCGAGAGGTAGCAATCAGCCCCAGTATTTT. This chain connects TRBV2 to TRBJ1-5, with TRBD1 identical over 8 bases. TRBJ2-3 matches the DNA end more closely, so the J call is doubtful. CDR3 length equals 17 residues. Germline CDR1 reads SNHLY; CDR2 reads FYNNEI.

About this clonotype itself: The germline gene is not matched at one end of the junction; a read error may be the cause. J is TRBJ1-2 and V is TRBV19; TRBD1 is a possible D gene (5 bases). Germline V gene sequence: CDR1 LNHDA, CDR2 SQIVND (reference sequence). This CDR3 region has 14 residues. The CDR3 region has the DNA TGTGCCTGTAGTGAAGGCCAGGGTGACTATGGCTACACCTTC. As protein: CACSEGQGDYGYTF.

With respect to this clonotype: A read error may produce the germline difference seen at one junction end. J is TRBJ2-1 and V is TRBV25-1; either TRBD1 or TRBD2 may fit D (6 bases each). Germline assignment: CDR1 MGHDK and CDR2 SYGVNS. This CDR3 spans 16 amino acids. In nucleotides, the CDR3 is TGCGCCAGCAGCCAAGGGGGTGGGGCGGGGCACAATGAGCAGTTCTTC. Residues: CASSQGGGAGHNEQFF.

The CDR3 region has the DNA TGTGCCAGCAGCGTACAAGACACATCAGGGGGAACTGAAGCTTTCTTT. Amino acid sequence: CASSVQDTSGGTEAFF. The rearrangement links TRBV9 to TRBJ1-1, with 7 positions matching TRBD1. The germline V gene has CDR1 SGDLS and CDR2 YYNGEE. CDR3 length equals 16 residues. The J segment lost 5 bases and the V segment lost 1 base, leaving 11 bases of the junction unmatched. Based on the CDR3 plus reference TRBV9 and TRBJ1-1, the full variable domain is DSGVTQTPKHLITATGQRVTLRCSPRSGDLSVYWYQQSLDQGLQFLIQYYNGEERAKGNILERFSAQQFPDLHSELNLSSLELGDSALYFCASSVQDTSGGTEAFFGQGTRLTVV.

V is TRBV9 and J is TRBJ2-3; D is uncertain. This CDR3 has 13 amino acids. V was pared by 4 bases and J by 4 bases, with 10 bases between. CDR1 and CDR2 from the germline V gene are SGDLS and YYNGEE. The CDR3 DNA sequence: TGTGCCAGCAGCCGCTCAACGGCAGATACGCAGTATTTT. Residues: CASSRSTADTQYF.